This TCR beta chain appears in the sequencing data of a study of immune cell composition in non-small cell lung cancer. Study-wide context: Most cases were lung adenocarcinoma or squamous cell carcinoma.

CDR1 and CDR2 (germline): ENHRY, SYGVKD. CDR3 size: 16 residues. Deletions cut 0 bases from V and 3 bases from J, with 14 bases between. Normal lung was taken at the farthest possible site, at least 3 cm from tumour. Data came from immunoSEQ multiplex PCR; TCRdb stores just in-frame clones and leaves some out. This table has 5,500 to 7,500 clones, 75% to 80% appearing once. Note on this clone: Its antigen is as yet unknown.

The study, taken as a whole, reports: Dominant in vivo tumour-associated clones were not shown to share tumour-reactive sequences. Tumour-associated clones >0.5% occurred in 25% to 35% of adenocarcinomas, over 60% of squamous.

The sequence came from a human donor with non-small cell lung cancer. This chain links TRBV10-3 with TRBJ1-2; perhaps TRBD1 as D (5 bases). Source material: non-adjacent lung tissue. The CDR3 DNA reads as TGTGCCATCAGTGAGTCGATTCGGGGAGGGGACTATGGCTACACCTTC. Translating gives CAISESIRGGDYGYTF.